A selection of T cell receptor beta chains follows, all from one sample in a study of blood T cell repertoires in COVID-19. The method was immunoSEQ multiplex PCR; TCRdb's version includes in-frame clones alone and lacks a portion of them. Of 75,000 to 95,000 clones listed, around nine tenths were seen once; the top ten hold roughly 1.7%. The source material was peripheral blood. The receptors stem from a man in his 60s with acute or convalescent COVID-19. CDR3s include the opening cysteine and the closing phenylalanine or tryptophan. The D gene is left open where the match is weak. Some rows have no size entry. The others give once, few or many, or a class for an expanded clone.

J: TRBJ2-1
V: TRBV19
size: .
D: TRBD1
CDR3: CASSIGDWGQVYNEQFF
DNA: TGTGCCAGTAGTATAGGTGATTGGGGACAGGTGTACAATGAGCAGTTCTTC

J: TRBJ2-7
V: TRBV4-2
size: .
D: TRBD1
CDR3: CASSQGQQGSDEQYF
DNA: TGTGCCAGCAGCCAAGGTCAACAGGGGTCGGACGAGCAGTACTTC

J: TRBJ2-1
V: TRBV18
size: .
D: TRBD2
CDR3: CASSPRDYDHNEQFF
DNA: TGTGCCAGCTCACCACGGGACTATGATCACAATGAGCAGTTCTTC

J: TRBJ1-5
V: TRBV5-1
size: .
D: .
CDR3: CASSLGGGQPQHF
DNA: TGCGCCAGCAGCTTGGGCGGGGGGCAGCCCCAGCATTTT

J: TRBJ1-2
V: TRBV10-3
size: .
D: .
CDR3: CAISETAGVYGYTF
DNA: TGTGCCATCAGTGAGACCGCAGGGGTCTATGGCTACACCTTC

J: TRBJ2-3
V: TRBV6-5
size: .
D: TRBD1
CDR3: CASSFGQGSDTQYF
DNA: TGTGCCAGCAGTTTCGGACAGGGATCCGATACGCAGTATTTT

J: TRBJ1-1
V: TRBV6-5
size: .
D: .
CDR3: CASLYRDRTEAFF
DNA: TGTGCCAGCCTGTACAGGGATCGCACTGAAGCTTTCTTT

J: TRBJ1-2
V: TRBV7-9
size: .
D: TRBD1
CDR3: CASSSPGTGDSHGYTF
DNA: TGTGCCAGCAGCTCCCCCGGGACAGGGGATTCGCATGGCTACACCTTC

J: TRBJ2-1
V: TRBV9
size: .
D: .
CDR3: CASSRPGFNEQFF
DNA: TGTGCCAGCAGTCGGCCCGGGTTTAATGAGCAGTTCTTC

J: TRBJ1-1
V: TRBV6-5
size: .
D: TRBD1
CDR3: CASSSGGWNTEAFF
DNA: TGTGCCAGCAGTTCAGGGGGCTGGAACACTGAAGCTTTCTTT

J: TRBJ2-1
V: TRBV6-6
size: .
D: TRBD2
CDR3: CASSYSVRGGNEQFF
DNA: TGTGCCAGCAGTTACTCGGTCCGGGGGGGCAATGAGCAGTTCTTC

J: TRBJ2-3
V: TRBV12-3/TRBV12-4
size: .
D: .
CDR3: CASTLGVTDTQYF
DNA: TGTGCCAGCACTCTTGGAGTCACAGATACGCAGTATTTT

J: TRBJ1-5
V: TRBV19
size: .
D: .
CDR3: CASSKILAGSNQPQHF
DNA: TGTGCCAGTAGTAAGATCCTAGCTGGAAGCAATCAGCCCCAGCATTTT

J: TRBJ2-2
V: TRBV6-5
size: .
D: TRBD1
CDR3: CASSYRQGWELFF
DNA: TGTGCCAGCAGTTACCGACAGGGGTGGGAGCTGTTTTTT

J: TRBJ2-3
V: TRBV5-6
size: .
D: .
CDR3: CASSLSPADTQYF
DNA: TGTGCCAGCAGCTTGTCTCCAGCAGATACGCAGTATTTT

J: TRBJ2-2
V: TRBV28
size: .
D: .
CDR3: CASRYRASGGELFF
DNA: TGTGCCAGCAGATACAGGGCTTCGGGCGGGGAGCTGTTTTTT

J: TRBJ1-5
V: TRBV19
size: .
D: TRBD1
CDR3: CASRPGQGEGNQPQHF
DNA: TGTGCCAGTAGACCCGGACAGGGGGAGGGCAATCAGCCCCAGCATTTT

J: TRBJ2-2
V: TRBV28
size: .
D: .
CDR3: CASSPTGAPEAGELFF
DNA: TGTGCCAGCAGTCCCACTGGGGCCCCCGAGGCCGGGGAGCTGTTTTTT

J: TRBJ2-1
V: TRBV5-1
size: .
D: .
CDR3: CASSSGQLNEQFF
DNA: TGCGCCAGCAGCTCCGGACAGCTTAATGAGCAGTTCTTC

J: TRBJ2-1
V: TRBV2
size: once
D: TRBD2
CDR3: CASKLGSGRAVEQFF
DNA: TGTGCCAGCAAGTTGGGGAGCGGGAGGGCCGTTGAGCAGTTCTTC

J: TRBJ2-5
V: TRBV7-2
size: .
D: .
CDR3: CASSSFVETQYF
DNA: TGTGCCAGCAGCTCTTTTGTGGAGACCCAGTACTTC

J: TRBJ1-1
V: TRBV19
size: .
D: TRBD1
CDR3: CASSIAETGGAVAFF
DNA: TGTGCCAGTAGTATAGCGGAGACAGGGGGCGCGGTAGCTTTCTTT

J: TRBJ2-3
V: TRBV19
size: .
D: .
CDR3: CASSTGTLKGTQYF
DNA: TGTGCCAGTAGTACCGGGACACTAAAGGGGACGCAGTATTTT

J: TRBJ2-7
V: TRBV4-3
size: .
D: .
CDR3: CASSQVSTGPIYEQYF
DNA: TGCGCCAGCAGCCAAGTGTCTACAGGGCCGATCTACGAGCAGTACTTC

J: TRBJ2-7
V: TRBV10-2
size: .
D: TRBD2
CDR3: CASSEFLAGNEQYF
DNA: TGCGCCAGCAGTGAGTTTCTAGCGGGAAACGAGCAGTACTTC

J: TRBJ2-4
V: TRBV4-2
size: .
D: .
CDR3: CASSRERVGKNIQYF
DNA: TGTGCCAGCAGCCGAGAGAGGGTCGGCAAAAACATTCAGTACTTC

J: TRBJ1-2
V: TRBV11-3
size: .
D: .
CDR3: CASSSGGTLYGYTF
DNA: TGTGCCAGCAGCTCCGGGGGGACCCTCTATGGCTACACCTTC

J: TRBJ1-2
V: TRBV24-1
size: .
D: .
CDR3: CATSEGRASGYTF
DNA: TGTGCCACCAGTGAGGGCAGGGCTAGTGGCTACACCTTC

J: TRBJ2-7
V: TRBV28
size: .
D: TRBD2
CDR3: CASSLGTSGRGEQYF
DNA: TGTGCCAGCAGTTTAGGGACTAGCGGGAGAGGGGAGCAGTACTTC

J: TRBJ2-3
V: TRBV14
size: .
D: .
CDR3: CASSQDTVSADTQYF
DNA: TGTGCCAGCAGCCAAGATACCGTAAGCGCAGATACGCAGTATTTT

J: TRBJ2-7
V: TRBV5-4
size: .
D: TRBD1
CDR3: CASSLGDRVYEQYF
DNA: TGTGCCAGCAGCTTGGGGGACAGGGTCTACGAGCAGTACTTC